This T cell receptor (beta chain) comes out of a study of regulatory T cells in long-lasting Graves disease. With respect to this clonotype: Antigen: not known.

The CDR3 covers 16 residues. The V segment lost 4 bases and the J segment 8 bases; nucleotides outside the gene matches: 13. The germline V gene has CDR1 KGHSH and CDR2 LQKENI. Arm-PCR of CDR3 regions and iRepertoire HTBI primers were used to build TCR beta libraries. TCRdb redid the calling of the multiplex PCR reads with MiXCR, one entry per CDR3 protein. This sample has about 450,000 distinct CDR3 sequences; roughly a quarter occur once, and the top ten carry about a quarter. Broader study findings: Persistent Graves' cases showed lower TCR diversity than newly diagnosed cases. Whereas new patients shared some 990 public clonotypes, persistent patients shared more, at approximately 2,700.

Time point meaning: persistent/refractory GD, antithyroid drugs over 5 years with positive TRAb. PBMC RNA served as the TCR library source. The receptor comes from a female donor with Graves disease. The rearrangement joins TRBV18 to TRBJ1-4; 7 bases are a match to TRBD1. The sequencing here drew on peripheral blood mononuclear cells (PBMCs), taken when the disease was refractory, from a patient treated with antithyroid drugs. CDR3 residues: CASSQRLDREREKLFF. CDR3 in DNA: TGTGCCAGCTCACAACGACTCGACAGGGAGAGGGAAAAACTGTTTTTT. The full variable domain, rest sourced from reference TRBV18 and TRBJ1-4, is NAGVMQNPRHLVRRRGQEARLRCSPMKGHSHVYWYRQLPEEGLKFMVYLQKENIIDESGMPKERFSAEFPKEGPSILRIQQVVRGDSAAYFCASSQRLDREREKLFFGSGTQLSVL.